This T cell receptor beta chain was recorded in a study of early T cells in non-severe SARS-CoV-2 infection. This clonotype was seen repeatedly, ten times or more. V dropped 7 bases and J dropped 4; count of bases not matched to a gene: 8. Germline V CDR1 and CDR2: MNHNS, SASEGT. The length of the CDR3 is 15 residues. MiXCR was run by TCRdb on the 5' RACE reads, yielding one entry per CDR3 protein. This sample has roughly 80,000 distinct CDR3 sequences; over 9% occur once, and the top ten carry about 4.8%. V is TRBV6-1 and J is TRBJ2-2, with TRBD2 matching 8 bases. This clonotype was sampled from an adult who was a healthcare worker with PCR-confirmed SARS-CoV-2 infection or an uninfected control (not recorded which). What was sequenced was whole blood. Here the CDR3 reads CASTLRGALTGELFF. Here the CDR3 DNA reads TGTGCCAGCACCCTGCGGGGGGCGCTCACCGGGGAGCTGTTTTTT.